This entry lists 10 T cell receptor beta chains sequenced from one sample in a study of CD8+ T cells in alopecia areata. Extracted RNA was reverse transcribed, and the resulting cDNA served as sequencing template. Generated by immunoSEQ multiplex PCR, the TCRdb table keeps only in-frame clones and is missing some. The sample has 30,000 to 45,000 clones; 45% to 55% are singletons. Sorting separated CD25+CD127- cells from the CD4+ cells of about five patients. Sequencing was performed on CD4+ Tregs sorted from blood. These receptors originate from a human donor with alopecia areata.

This clone appeared a few times. The genes are TRBV10-3 and TRBJ2-1, with a weak D call TRBD1 (5 bases). This CDR3 comprises 14 residues. Germline-derived CDR1 and CDR2 are ENHRY and SYGVKD. V lost 4 bases and J 7 bases, leaving 14 bases between the germline ends. Here the CDR3 reads CAISGSQAENEQFF. Here the CDR3 DNA reads TGTGCCATCAGTGGGTCACAGGCCGAAAATGAGCAGTTCTTC.

In its sample, this clone was seen a few times. V gene TRBV5-1 combines with J gene TRBJ1-2; D unclear. Trimming cost V 4 bases and J 2 bases, with 12 bases left between them. Germline CDR1 is SGHRS and CDR2 is YFSETQ. The CDR3 has 14 residues. The CDR3 DNA reads TGCGCCAGCAGCCTTTCGGCGGGAAACTATGGCTACACCTTC. Residues: CASSLSAGNYGYTF.

This chain links TRBV7-8 with TRBJ2-5, with D possibly TRBD1 on 6 matching bases. This CDR3 is 16 amino acids long. V was pared by 3 bases and J by 4 bases, with 18 bases between. The germline V gene has CDR1 SGHVS and CDR2 FQNEAQ. CDR3 sequence (DNA): TGTGCCAGCAGCTTCTCTGGGGCAGGGGCGGCAGAGACCCAGTACTTC. It codes for CASSFSGAGAAETQYF. Together with reference TRBV7-8 and TRBJ2-5, the CDR3 gives the full variable domain: GAGVSQSPRYKVAKRGQDVALRCDPISGHVSLFWYQQALGQGPEFLTYFQNEAQLDKSGLPSDRFFAERPEGSVSTLKIQRTQQEDSAVYLCASSFSGAGAAETQYFGPGTRLLVL.

The chain couples TRBV5-1 to TRBJ1-1, with D tentatively TRBD1 (6 bases). This CDR3 region has 14 residues. CDR1 is SGHRS, CDR2 YFSETQ, per germline. V lost 0 bases to trimming and J lost 5 bases, with 11 bases between them. In DNA form, the CDR3 reads TGCGCCAGCAGCTTGGAACAGGGAGGTACTGAAGCTTTCTTT. Its protein product is CASSLEQGGTEAFF.

On this clone itself: In the same sample, other DNA sequences code for this CDR3. V is TRBV5-1 and J is TRBJ2-7, with D uncertain. Trimming stripped 2 bases from V and 0 bases from J, with 0 bases between. The CDR3 covers 11 residues. The germline V gene has CDR1 SGHRS and CDR2 YFSETQ. The CDR3 DNA reads TGCGCCAGCAGCTTCTCCTACGAGCAGTACTTC. This encodes CASSFSYEQYF.

The sample holds a few counts of this clone. This rearrangement joins TRBV7-8 to TRBJ2-3; D gene ambiguous. Germline CDR1 is SGHVS and CDR2 is FQNEAQ. Trimming stripped 5 bases from V and 2 bases from J, with 5 bases between. CDR3 length equals 12 residues. The CDR3 region is CASSPITDTQYF. The CDR3 nucleotides are TGTGCCAGCAGCCCCATCACAGATACGCAGTATTTT.

The table lists this clone with a count of one. This chain connects TRBV5-1 to TRBJ2-5; either TRBD1 or TRBD2 may supply D (5 bases each). Germline V gene lookup returns CDR1 SGHRS and CDR2 YFSETQ. V lost 7 bases, J lost 2 bases, and 12 bases lay in between. The CDR3 loop spans 13 amino acids. The CDR3: CASSRGGQETQYF. CDR3 coding DNA: TGCGCCAGCTCACGTGGGGGTCAAGAGACCCAGTACTTC.

The rearrangement links TRBV5-1 to TRBJ2-7; 9 nucleotides align to TRBD1. CDR3 length: 15 residues. J lost 4 bases, V lost 2 bases, and 7 bases had no gene match. CDR1 is SGHRS, CDR2 YFSETQ, per germline. CDR3 region: CASSLTGQGAYEQYF. DNA for the CDR3: TGCGCCAGCAGCTTAACGGGACAGGGCGCGTACGAGCAGTACTTC. The full variable domain, rest sourced from reference TRBV5-1 and TRBJ2-7, is KAGVTQTPRYLIKTRGQQVTLSCSPISGHRSVSWYQQTPGQGLQFLFEYFSETQRNKGNFPGRFSGRQFSNSRSEMNVSTLELGDSALYLCASSLTGQGAYEQYFGPGTRLTVT.

This clone is medium-sized by share. The chain employs TRBV5-1 and TRBJ2-7; TRBD1 is a possible D gene (6 bases). The length of the CDR3 is 12 residues. The V gene's germline CDR1 is SGHRS and CDR2 YFSETQ. The V gene lost 4 bases and the J gene lost 6 bases, with 11 bases spanning the gap. The CDR3 DNA follows: TGCGCCAGCAGCCCCCCAGGGGTCGAGCAGTACTTC. This encodes CASSPPGVEQYF.

This rearrangement joins TRBV9 to TRBJ2-7; TRBD2 matches 7 bases. Trimming at V came to 0 bases and at J to 2 bases, leaving 2 bases not matched to a gene. The CDR3 sequence is 14 residues long. Germline V gene data show CDR1 as SGDLS and CDR2 as YYNGEE. CDR3 sequence reads: CASSVAGGTYEQYF. The CDR3 bases are TGTGCCAGCAGCGTAGCCGGGGGGACCTACGAGCAGTACTTC.